This T cell receptor beta chain was recorded in a study of blood T cell repertoires in COVID-19. Whole-study context: Spain, Italy and the United States supplied samples that represented acute and convalescent COVID-19. The analysed material was cDNA or gDNA that came from T cells, B-cell-depleted T cells, or PBMCs.

The CDR3 sequence is 16 residues long. CDR1 is SGHTA and CDR2 is FQGTGA in the germline V gene. V gave up 5 bases and J gave up 3 bases; unmatched junction bases: 9. Per the authors' pipeline: The assay estimated nucleated cells by amplifying reference gene primers. TCRdb keeps only in-frame clones here, not all; method: immunoSEQ multiplex PCR. That table supplies the V and J calls and clone size; D and trimming were determined from the DNA. The table lists tens of thousands of clones, over 80% of them singletons. This receptor was identified in a human donor in a cohort sampled during active COVID-19. The V gene is TRBV7-3, the J gene TRBJ2-1; 8 bases align to TRBD2. Sample: peripheral blood. The CDR3: CASSHSGGGNYNEQFF. CDR3 DNA sequence: TGTGCCAGCAGCCACTCAGGCGGGGGGAACTACAATGAGCAGTTCTTC.